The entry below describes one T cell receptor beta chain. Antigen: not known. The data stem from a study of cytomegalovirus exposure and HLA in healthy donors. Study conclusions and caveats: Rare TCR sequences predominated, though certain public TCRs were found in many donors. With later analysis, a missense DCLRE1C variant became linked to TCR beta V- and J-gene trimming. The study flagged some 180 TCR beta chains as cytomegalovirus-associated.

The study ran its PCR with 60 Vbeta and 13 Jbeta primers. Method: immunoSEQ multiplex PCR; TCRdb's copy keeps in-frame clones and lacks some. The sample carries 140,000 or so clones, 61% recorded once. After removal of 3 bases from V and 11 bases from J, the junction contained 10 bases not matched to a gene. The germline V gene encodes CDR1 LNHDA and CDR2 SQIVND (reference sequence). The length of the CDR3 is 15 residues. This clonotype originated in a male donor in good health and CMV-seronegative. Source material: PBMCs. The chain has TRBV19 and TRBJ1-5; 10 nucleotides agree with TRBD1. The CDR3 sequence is CASSMGDRGQSAQHF. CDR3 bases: TGTGCCAGTAGTATGGGGGACAGGGGACAATCAGCCCAGCATTTT.